These T cell receptor beta chains were read from a single sample in a study of T cell responses to AZD1222 COVID-19 vaccine. This table comes from immunoSEQ multiplex PCR, and its TCRdb copy is limited to in-frame clones, with some not included. The profile shows about 47,000 clones, roughly three quarters of them singletons. This material consisted of peripheral blood, taken on day 0 of MenACWY control vaccination. These receptors originate from an adult in good health. Both conserved end residues are part of each CDR3. Fields, in order: J gene, D gene, clone size, V gene, CDR3 DNA, CDR3 protein. A D gene is named only where the DNA matches it firmly. Rows may omit the clone size; those that give it use once, few, many or a size class.

TRBJ2-7,-,-,TRBV6-1,TGTGCCAGCAGTGAAGCGGCAGGGACCTACGAGCAGTACTTC,CASSEAAGTYEQYF
TRBJ1-6,-,-,TRBV11-2,TGTGCCAGCAGCTTACGGACAGTCTTTGTAACTTCACCCCTCCACTTT,CASSLRTVFVTSPLHF
TRBJ2-7,-,-,TRBV24-1,TGTGCCACCAGTGGATTCCGGGACGGGAAATACGAGCAGTACTTC,CATSGFRDGKYEQYF
TRBJ2-2,-,-,TRBV4-1,TGCGCCAGCAGCCCCCCCAGGTTGGGTACCGGGGAGCTGTTTTTT,CASSPPRLGTGELFF
TRBJ2-7,-,-,TRBV25-1,TGTGCCAGCAGCGTATACTACGAGCAGTACTTC,CASSVYYEQYF
TRBJ2-1,TRBD2,-,TRBV4-2,TGTGCCAGCAGCCCGGGACTAGCGGGGGGGCGGCGAAATGAGCAGTTCTTC,CASSPGLAGGRRNEQFF
TRBJ1-5,TRBD1,-,TRBV6-5,TGTGCCAGCAGCCGACAGGGGATCGGTCAGCCCCAGCATTTT,CASSRQGIGQPQHF
TRBJ2-5,-,-,TRBV7-8,TGTGCCAGCGGGTGGCAAGAGACCCAGTACTTC,CASGWQETQYF
TRBJ1-1,-,-,TRBV5-1,TGCGCCAGCAGCTTGGAACAGGCGGGCTTGGGGGCTTTCTTT,CASSLEQAGLGAFF
TRBJ2-5,-,-,TRBV14,TGTGCCAGCAGCCAAGGATGGCAAGAGACCCAGTACTTC,CASSQGWQETQYF
TRBJ1-4,-,-,TRBV2,TGTGCCACGAACCCGAAAACTAATGAAAAACTGTTTTTT,CATNPKTNEKLFF
TRBJ1-1,-,-,TRBV30,TGTGCCTGGAGTATCTCCCAGAACACTGAAGCTTTCTTT,CAWSISQNTEAFF
TRBJ2-1,-,once,TRBV15,TGTGCCACCAGCAGAGATGACCAAATAAGCTCCTACAATGAGCAGTTCTTC,CATSRDDQISSYNEQFF
TRBJ1-2,TRBD1,-,TRBV2,TGTGCCAGCAGTGGACAGGGCCTAGATGGCTACACCTTC,CASSGQGLDGYTF
TRBJ1-2,TRBD1,-,TRBV12-3/TRBV12-4,TGTGCCAGCAATCGAGGGACAGGGGACGGCTACACCTTC,CASNRGTGDGYTF
TRBJ2-2,-,-,TRBV7-2,TGTGCCAGCAGCTCGGACGGAGGCCTTTACGCGAACACCGGGGAGCTGTTTTTT,CASSSDGGLYANTGELFF
TRBJ2-3,-,-,TRBV28,TGTGCCAGCAGTTTCTCCCCCTACGGTCCTCCCACAGATACGCAGTATTTT,CASSFSPYGPPTDTQYF
TRBJ1-2,-,medium-sized,TRBV6-5,TGTGCCAGCAGGGGCACTTCTAACTATGGCTACACCTTC,CASRGTSNYGYTF
TRBJ1-1,-,-,TRBV4-1,TGCGCCAGCAGCCAAGAGGCCGTTTCGGACACTGAAGCTTTCTTT,CASSQEAVSDTEAFF
TRBJ2-3,-,-,TRBV6-4,TGTGCCAGCAGTGAAGGTACGGGAGAGGCAGATACGCAGTATTTT,CASSEGTGEADTQYF
TRBJ1-6,TRBD1,-,TRBV27,TGTGCCAGCAGTCCGAGACAGGGTTTGGGATCACCCCTCCACTTT,CASSPRQGLGSPLHF
TRBJ2-2,-,-,TRBV4-2,TGTGCCAGCAGCCAAGAGTTGGACACCGGGGAGCTGTTTTTT,CASSQELDTGELFF
TRBJ1-1,TRBD1,-,TRBV6-5,TGTGCCAGCAGTTACCTTCAGGGGGCGAGAACTGAAGCTTTCTTT,CASSYLQGARTEAFF
TRBJ2-5,TRBD1,-,TRBV5-4,TGTGCCAGCAGCTTTCCAGGACAGGGGTCCCCAGAGACCCAGTACTTC,CASSFPGQGSPETQYF
TRBJ2-4,-,-,TRBV28,TGTGCCAGCAGAAAAAGATTAGCCAAAAACATTCAGTACTTC,CASRKRLAKNIQYF
TRBJ2-1,TRBD2,-,TRBV7-9,TGTGCCAGCAGCTTAGTCCTAGCGGGAGGATCTAGCGCCTACAATGAGCAGTTCTTC,CASSLVLAGGSSAYNEQFF
TRBJ1-6,-,once,TRBV30,TGTGCCTGGAGTGTTGGGGACGTGAGGTCACCCCTCCACTTT,CAWSVGDVRSPLHF
TRBJ2-4,TRBD2,once,TRBV27,TGTGCCAGCACCCAGGGACTAGCGGGGGGGCAGGTCAACATTCAGTACTTC,CASTQGLAGGQVNIQYF
TRBJ1-1,-,-,TRBV5-1,TGCGCCAGCAGCTTGGCTCTGAACACTGAAGCTTTCTTT,CASSLALNTEAFF
TRBJ2-5,TRBD1,-,TRBV29-1,TGCAGCGTTGTCGGGGATTTGACAGGGCCGTACTTC,CSVVGDLTGPYF
TRBJ2-1,-,-,TRBV27,TGTGCCAGCAGCCAGACAGCCCTAGGGGGTGGGCAGTTCTTC,CASSQTALGGGQFF